Shown below are 8 T cell receptor beta chains from a single sample sequenced in a study of PD-1 blockade in classical Hodgkin lymphoma (dated by TCRdb to 2019 to 2021). The sample's time point label, in plain terms: cycle 1 day 1 (C1D1), immediately before nivolumab initiation. All trial patients had relapsed after autologous stem cell transplantation, with cohorts A, B and C differing in prior brentuximab vedotin exposure. Magnetic negative selection with a Miltenyi CD4+ T cell isolation kit was used to purify CD4+ T cells from thawed PBMCs. Library method: the immunoSEQ multiplex PCR assay. Drawn from immuneACCESS, this table holds only the in-frame rearrangements with V and J called that TCRdb kept. Clones are partly lost; checked studies trace under half to an unresolved V gene and leave the rest unexplained. Within this sample are 30,000 or so clones, with 85% of them counted one time only. The ten largest clonotypes hold about 2.2% of the sample.

Here the sequenced sample was CD4+ T cells from blood, taken at baseline. These receptors originate from a human donor with classical Hodgkin lymphoma.

The chain combines TRBV19 with TRBJ1-2, with 7 bases lining up with TRBD1. This CDR3 region has 15 residues. J gave up 2 bases and V 4 bases, and 7 bases lay outside the gene matches. Germline V gives CDR1 LNHDA, CDR2 SQIVND (reference sequence). This CDR3 is CASSTTGQLNYGYTF. The CDR3 nucleotides are TGTGCCAGTAGTACAACGGGACAGCTAAACTATGGCTACACCTTC.

V and J are TRBV5-1 and TRBJ2-1, with 11 bases that match TRBD2. This CDR3 region has 15 residues. The V gene's germline CDR1 is SGHRS and CDR2 YFSETQ. V shed 1 base and J 3 bases; nucleotides not matched to a gene: 0. The CDR3 here is CASSLTSGSYNEQFF. The CDR3, as DNA: TGCGCCAGCAGCTTGACTAGCGGGAGCTACAATGAGCAGTTCTTC.

The chain joins TRBV6-1 to TRBJ2-5; tentative D call: TRBD2 (6 bases). Trimming took off 1 base at V and 4 bases at J, with 10 bases between the two ends. Per germline, CDR1 MNHNS and CDR2 SASEGT. The CDR3 has 14 amino acids. The CDR3 DNA reads TGTGCCAGCAGTGAAGTGGGACTCCCAGAGACCCAGTACTTC. It yields the protein CASSEVGLPETQYF.

This chain links TRBV28 with TRBJ1-1; no reliable D call. This CDR3 contains 15 residues. Germline CDR1 reads MDHEN; CDR2 reads SYDVKM. The V and J ends lost 5 bases and 7 bases respectively, with 20 bases between them. As DNA, the CDR3 is TGTGCCAGCAGTCCCCCGAAGGGTCCACGGGATGAAGCTTTCTTT. This translates into CASSPPKGPRDEAFF.

The rearrangement links TRBV2 to TRBJ1-2; the D gene is possibly TRBD1 (5 bases). V shed 4 bases and J shed 6 bases, with 12 bases lying between them. The length of the CDR3 is 13 residues. Germline V gives CDR1 SNHLY, CDR2 FYNNEI. The CDR3 loop reads CASSVRPGDGYTF. CDR3 DNA sequence: TGTGCCAGCAGTGTTAGGCCGGGGGATGGCTACACCTTC. The full variable domain, its missing parts supplied by reference TRBV2 and TRBJ1-2, is EPEVTQTPSHQVTQMGQEVILRCVPISNHLYFYWYRQILGQKVEFLVSFYNNEISEKSEIFDDQFSVERPDGSNFTLKIRSTKLEDSAMYFCASSVRPGDGYTFGSGTRLTVV.

This chain uses TRBV19 with TRBJ1-3; D is unclear. Trimming stripped 7 bases from V and 0 bases from J, with 10 bases between. CDR1 is LNHDA and CDR2 is SQIVND in the germline V gene (reference sequence). This CDR3 contains 14 residues. CDR3 region: CASTKRDSGNTIYF. The CDR3 DNA is TGTGCCAGTACGAAGAGGGACTCTGGAAACACCATATATTTT.

The rearrangement uses TRBV10-3 and TRBJ2-5, with D hard to call. CDR3 length equals 12 residues. V was pared by 2 bases and J by 3 bases, with 4 bases between. CDR1 and CDR2 from the germline V gene are ENHRY and SYGVKD. This chain's CDR3 is CAISEGEETQYF. In DNA form, the CDR3 reads TGTGCCATCAGTGAGGGAGAAGAGACCCAGTACTTC.

This sequence joins TRBV5-1 and TRBJ2-7; 7 bases match TRBD2. The CDR3 has 17 amino acids. Germline lookup yields CDR1 SGHRS and CDR2 YFSETQ. With 2 bases clipped from V and 0 bases from J, the junction kept 11 bases outside the gene matches. The CDR3 here is CASSLPRGGPFSYEQYF. The CDR3 DNA sequence: TGCGCCAGCAGCTTACCCCGCGGGGGACCCTTCTCCTACGAGCAGTACTTC.